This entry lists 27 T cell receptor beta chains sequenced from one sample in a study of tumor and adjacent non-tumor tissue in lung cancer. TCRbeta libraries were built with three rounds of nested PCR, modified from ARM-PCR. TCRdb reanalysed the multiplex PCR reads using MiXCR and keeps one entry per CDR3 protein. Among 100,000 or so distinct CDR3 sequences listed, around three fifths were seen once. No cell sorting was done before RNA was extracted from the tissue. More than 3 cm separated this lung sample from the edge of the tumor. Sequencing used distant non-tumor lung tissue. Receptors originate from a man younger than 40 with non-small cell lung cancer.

The CDR3 here is CASSELRYEQYF. The CDR3 nucleotides are TGTGCCAGCAGTGAACTTCGATACGAGCAGTACTTC. The chain joins TRBV6-1 to TRBJ2-7; D not resolved. The CDR3 consists of 12 residues. Germline lookup yields CDR1 MNHNS and CDR2 SASEGT. Between the trimmed V and J ends, which lost 2 bases and 4 bases, there was a span of 6 bases.

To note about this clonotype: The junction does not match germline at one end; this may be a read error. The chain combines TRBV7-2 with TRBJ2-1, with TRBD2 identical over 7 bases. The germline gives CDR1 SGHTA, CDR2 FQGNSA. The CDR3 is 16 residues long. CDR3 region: CASSSPSGATYSEQFF. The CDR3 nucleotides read TGTGCCAGCAGCTCACCTAGCGGCGCAACCTACAGTGAGCAGTTCTTC.

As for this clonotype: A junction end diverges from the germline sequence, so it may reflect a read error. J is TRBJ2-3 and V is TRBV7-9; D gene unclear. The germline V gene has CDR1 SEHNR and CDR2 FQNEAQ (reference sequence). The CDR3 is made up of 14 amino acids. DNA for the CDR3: TGTGCCAGCAGCCCAAGTTTGGGCACATATACGCAGTATTTT. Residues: CASSPSLGTYTQYF.

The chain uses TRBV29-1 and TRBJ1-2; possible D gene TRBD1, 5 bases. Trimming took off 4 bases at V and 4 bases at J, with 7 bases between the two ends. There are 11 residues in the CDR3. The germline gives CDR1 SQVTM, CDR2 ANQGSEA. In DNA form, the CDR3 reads TGCAGCGTTGTGACAGTCTATGGCTACACCTTC. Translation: CSVVTVYGYTF.

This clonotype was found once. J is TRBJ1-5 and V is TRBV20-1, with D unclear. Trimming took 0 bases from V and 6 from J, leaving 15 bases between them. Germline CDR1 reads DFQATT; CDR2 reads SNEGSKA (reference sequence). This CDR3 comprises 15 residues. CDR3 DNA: TGCAGTGCTAGAGACCCTGTGGGATTTTTTCAGCCCCAGCATTTT. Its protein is CSARDPVGFFQPQHF.

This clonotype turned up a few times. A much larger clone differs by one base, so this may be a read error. CDR3 residues: CASSPGLAGGPRDTQYF. The CDR3 region has the DNA TGTGCCAGCAGCCCCGGACTAGCGGGGGGCCCCAGAGATACGCAGTATTTT. V is TRBV6-1 and J is TRBJ2-3; 14 bases are a match to TRBD2. CDR3 size: 17 residues. Germline CDR1 MNHNS, CDR2 SASEGT. V shed 6 bases and J 5 bases; nucleotides not matched to a gene: 10.

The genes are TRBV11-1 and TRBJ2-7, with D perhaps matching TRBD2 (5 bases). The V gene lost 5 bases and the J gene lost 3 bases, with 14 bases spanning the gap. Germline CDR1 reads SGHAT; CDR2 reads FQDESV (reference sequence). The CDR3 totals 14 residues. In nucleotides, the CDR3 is TGTGCCAGCAGCCTTGCAGGAGGCAACTACGAGCAGTACTTC. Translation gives CASSLAGGNYEQYF.

The CDR3 loop reads CASSLGTNTEAFF. The CDR3 nucleotides are TGTGCCAGTAGCCTCGGGACGAACACTGAAGCTTTCTTT. The chain is built from TRBV11-2 and TRBJ1-1, with a tentative D call TRBD1 (5 bases). The V and J ends lost 9 bases and 1 base respectively, with 12 bases between them. The CDR3 sequence is 13 residues long. Germline V lookup: CDR1 SGHAT, CDR2 FQNNGV. The full variable domain, completed using reference TRBV11-2 and TRBJ1-1, is EAGVAQSPRYKIIEKRQSVAFWCNPISGHATLYWYQQILGQGPKLLIQFQNNGVVDDSQLPKDRFSAERLKGVDSTLKIQPAKLEDSAVYLCASSLGTNTEAFFGQGTRLTVV.

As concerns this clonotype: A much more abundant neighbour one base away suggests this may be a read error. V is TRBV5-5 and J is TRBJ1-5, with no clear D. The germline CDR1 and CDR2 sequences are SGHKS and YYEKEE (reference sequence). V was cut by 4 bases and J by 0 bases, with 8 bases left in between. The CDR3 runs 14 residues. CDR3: CASSTDLSNQPQHF. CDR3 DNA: TGTGCCAGCAGCACGGACCTTAGCAATCAGCCCCAGCATTTT.

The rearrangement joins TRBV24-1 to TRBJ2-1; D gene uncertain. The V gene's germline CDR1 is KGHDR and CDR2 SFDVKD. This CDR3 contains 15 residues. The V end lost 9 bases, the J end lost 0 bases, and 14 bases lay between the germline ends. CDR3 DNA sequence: TGTGCCACCCCCAGACGACCTAGCTCCTACAATGAGCAGTTCTTC. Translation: CATPRRPSSYNEQFF.

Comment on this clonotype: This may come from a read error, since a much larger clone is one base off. CDR3 in amino acids: CASSDPGAGDYGYTF. Here the CDR3 DNA reads TGTGCCAGCAGTGACCCCGGGGCAGGGGACTATGGCTACACCTTC. The gene calls are TRBV6-5 and TRBJ1-2; tentative D call: TRBD1 (6 bases). The CDR3 contains 15 residues. The V end lost 5 bases, the J end lost 3 bases, and 16 bases lay between the germline ends. The germline V gene has CDR1 MNHEY and CDR2 SVGAGI.

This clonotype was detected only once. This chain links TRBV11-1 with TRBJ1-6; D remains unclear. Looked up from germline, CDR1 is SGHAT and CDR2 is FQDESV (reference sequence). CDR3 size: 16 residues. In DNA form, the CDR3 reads TGTGCTATCAGCTTGGGGTTTGGAGGGAACGATTCACCCCTCCACTTT. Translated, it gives CAISLGFGGNDSPLHF.

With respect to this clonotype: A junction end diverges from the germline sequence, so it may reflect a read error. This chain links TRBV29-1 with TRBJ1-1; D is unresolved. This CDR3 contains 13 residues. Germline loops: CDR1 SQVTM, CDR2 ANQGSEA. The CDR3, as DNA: TGCAGCGTTGAAAGGTGTACGAACATTGAAGCTTTCTTT. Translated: CSVERCTNIEAFF.

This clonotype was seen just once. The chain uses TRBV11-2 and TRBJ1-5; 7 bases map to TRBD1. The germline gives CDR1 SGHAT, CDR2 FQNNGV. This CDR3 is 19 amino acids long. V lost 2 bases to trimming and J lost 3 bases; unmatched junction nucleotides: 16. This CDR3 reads CASSLRTHDRAQTNQPQHF. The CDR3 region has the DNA TGTGCCAGCAGCTTAAGGACCCATGACAGGGCACAGACCAATCAGCCCCAGCATTTT. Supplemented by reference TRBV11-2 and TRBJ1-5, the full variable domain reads EAGVAQSPRYKIIEKRQSVAFWCNPISGHATLYWYQQILGQGPKLLIQFQNNGVVDDSQLPKDRFSAERLKGVDSTLKIQPAKLEDSAVYLCASSLRTHDRAQTNQPQHFGDGTRLSIL.

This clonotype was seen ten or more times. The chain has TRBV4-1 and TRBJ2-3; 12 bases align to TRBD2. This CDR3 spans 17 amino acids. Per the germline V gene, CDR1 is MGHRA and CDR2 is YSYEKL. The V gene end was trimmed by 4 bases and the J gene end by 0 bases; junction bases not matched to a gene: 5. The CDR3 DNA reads TGCGCCAGCAGCCGAGAGGGGACTAGCGGGAGCACAGATACGCAGTATTTT. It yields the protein CASSREGTSGSTDTQYF.

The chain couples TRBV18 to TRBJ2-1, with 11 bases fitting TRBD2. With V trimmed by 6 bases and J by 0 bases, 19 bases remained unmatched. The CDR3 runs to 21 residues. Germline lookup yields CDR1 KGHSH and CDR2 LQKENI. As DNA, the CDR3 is TGTGCCAGCTCCCCGACGGGCCCGGGACTAGCGGTTCAGAGCTCCTACAATGAGCAGTTCTTC. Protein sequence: CASSPTGPGLAVQSSYNEQFF.

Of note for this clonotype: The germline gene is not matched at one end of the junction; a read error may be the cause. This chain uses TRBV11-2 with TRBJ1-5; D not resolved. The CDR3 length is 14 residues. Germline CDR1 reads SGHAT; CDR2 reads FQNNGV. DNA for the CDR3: TGTGTCAGCAGCAACAGCATGGCCGATCAGCCCCAGCATTTT. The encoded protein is CVSSNSMADQPQHF.

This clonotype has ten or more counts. The CDR3 region has the DNA TGTGCCACCAGTGATTTCGGACAGGGGGGAAATGAGCAGTTCTTC. Translated: CATSDFGQGGNEQFF. The V gene is TRBV24-1, the J gene TRBJ2-1; 10 nucleotides agree with TRBD1. The ends lost 1 base at V and 7 bases at J; junction bases unmatched: 3. CDR1 KGHDR and CDR2 SFDVKD come from the germline V gene. The CDR3 consists of 15 residues.

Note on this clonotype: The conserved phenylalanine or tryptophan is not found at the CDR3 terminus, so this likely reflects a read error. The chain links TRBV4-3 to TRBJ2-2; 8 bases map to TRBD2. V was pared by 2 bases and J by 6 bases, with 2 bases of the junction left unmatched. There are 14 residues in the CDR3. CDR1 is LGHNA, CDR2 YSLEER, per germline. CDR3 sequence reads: CASSQWGLAGELFS. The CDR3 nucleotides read TGCGCCAGCAGCCAATGGGGACTAGCCGGGGAGCTGTTTTCT.

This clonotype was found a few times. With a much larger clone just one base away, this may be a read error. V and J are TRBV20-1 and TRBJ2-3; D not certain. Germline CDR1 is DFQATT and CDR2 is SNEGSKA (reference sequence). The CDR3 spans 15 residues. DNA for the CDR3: TGCAGTGCCGAAGTCCTCTCGTTTAGCATAGATACGCAGTATTTT. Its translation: CSAEVLSFSIDTQYF.

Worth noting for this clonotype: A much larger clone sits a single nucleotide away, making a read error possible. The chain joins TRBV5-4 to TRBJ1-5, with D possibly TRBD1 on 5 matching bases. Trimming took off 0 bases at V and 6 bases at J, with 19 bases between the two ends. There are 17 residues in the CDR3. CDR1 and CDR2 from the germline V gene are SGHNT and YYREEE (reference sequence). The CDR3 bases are TGTGCCAGCAGCTTGGGACCCCCGGGGCAGGCCGGTCAGCCCCAGCATTTT. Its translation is CASSLGPPGQAGQPQHF.

The CDR3 nucleotides read TGTGCCAGCAGTGCCCCGGGGCAAGAGACCCAGTACTTC. Protein: CASSAPGQETQYF. This chain connects TRBV2 to TRBJ2-5; D perhaps matches TRBD2 (5 bases). The CDR3 is made up of 13 amino acids. The V gene lost 4 bases and the J gene lost 2 bases, with 8 bases spanning the gap. The V gene's germline CDR1 is SNHLY and CDR2 FYNNEI.

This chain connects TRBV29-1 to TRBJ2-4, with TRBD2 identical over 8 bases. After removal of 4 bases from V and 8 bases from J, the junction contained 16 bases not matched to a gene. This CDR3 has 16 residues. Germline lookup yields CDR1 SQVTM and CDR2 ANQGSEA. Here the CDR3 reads CSVAFSGIGASYIQYF. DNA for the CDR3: TGCAGCGTTGCCTTTAGCGGGATAGGGGCCTCCTACATTCAGTACTTC. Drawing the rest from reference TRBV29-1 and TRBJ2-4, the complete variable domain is SAVISQKPSRDICQRGTSLTIQCQVDSQVTMMFWYRQQPGQSLTLIATANQGSEATYESGFVIDKFPISRPNLTFSTLTVSNMSPEDSSIYLCSVAFSGIGASYIQYFGAGTRLSVL.

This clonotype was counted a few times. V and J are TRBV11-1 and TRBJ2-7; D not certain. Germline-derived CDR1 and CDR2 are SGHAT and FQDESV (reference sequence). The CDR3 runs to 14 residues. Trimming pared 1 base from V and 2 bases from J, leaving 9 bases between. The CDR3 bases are TGTGCCAGCAGCTTAGGTCGCCAGACCTACGAGCAGTACTTC. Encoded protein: CASSLGRQTYEQYF.

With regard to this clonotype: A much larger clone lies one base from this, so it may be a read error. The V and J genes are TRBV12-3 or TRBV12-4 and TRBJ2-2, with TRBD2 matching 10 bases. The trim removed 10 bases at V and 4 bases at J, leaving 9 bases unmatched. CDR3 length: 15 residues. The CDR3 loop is CANSSGGASTGELFF. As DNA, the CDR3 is TGTGCCAACAGCAGCGGGGGGGCGAGCACCGGGGAGCTGTTTTTT.

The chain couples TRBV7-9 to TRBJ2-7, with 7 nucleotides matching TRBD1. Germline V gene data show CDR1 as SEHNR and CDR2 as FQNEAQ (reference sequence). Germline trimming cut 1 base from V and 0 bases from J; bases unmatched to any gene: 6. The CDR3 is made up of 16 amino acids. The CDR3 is CASSLGQGIFSYEQYF. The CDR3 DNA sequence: TGTGCCAGCAGCTTAGGACAGGGAATATTCTCCTACGAGCAGTACTTC.

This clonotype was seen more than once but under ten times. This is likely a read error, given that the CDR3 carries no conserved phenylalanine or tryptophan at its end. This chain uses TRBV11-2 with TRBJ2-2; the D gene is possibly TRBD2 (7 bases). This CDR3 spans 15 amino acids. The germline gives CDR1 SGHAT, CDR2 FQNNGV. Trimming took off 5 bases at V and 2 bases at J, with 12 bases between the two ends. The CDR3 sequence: CASSLGGPNTGELFL. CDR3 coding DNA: TGTGCCAGCAGCCTCGGGGGGCCCAACACCGGGGAGCTGTTTTTA.